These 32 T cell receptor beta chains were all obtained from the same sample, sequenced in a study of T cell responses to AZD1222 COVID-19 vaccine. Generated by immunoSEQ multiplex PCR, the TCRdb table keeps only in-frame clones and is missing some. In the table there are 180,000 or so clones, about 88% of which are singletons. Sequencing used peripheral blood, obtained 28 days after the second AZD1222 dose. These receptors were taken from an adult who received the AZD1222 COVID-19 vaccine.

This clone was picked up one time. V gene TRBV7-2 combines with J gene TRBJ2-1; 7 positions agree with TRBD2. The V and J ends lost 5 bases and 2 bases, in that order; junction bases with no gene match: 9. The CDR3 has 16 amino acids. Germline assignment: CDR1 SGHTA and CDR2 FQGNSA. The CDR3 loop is CASSTRTRDAYNEQFF. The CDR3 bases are TGTGCCAGCAGCACCCGGACTAGGGACGCCTACAATGAGCAGTTCTTC.

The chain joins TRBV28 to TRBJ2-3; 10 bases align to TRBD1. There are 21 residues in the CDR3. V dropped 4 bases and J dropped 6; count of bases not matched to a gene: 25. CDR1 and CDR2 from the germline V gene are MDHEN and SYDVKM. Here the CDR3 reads CASSSLGGQGLVAGRDDTQYF. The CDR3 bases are TGTGCCAGCAGTTCCTTAGGGGGACAGGGGTTAGTAGCGGGCCGTGATGATACGCAGTATTTT.

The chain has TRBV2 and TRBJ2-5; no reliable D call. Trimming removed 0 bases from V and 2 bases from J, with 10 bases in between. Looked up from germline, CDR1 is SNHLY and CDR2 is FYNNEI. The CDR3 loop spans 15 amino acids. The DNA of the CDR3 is TGTGCCAGCAGTGAAGCGAGAACGGTTCAAGAGACCCAGTACTTC. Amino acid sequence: CASSEARTVQETQYF.

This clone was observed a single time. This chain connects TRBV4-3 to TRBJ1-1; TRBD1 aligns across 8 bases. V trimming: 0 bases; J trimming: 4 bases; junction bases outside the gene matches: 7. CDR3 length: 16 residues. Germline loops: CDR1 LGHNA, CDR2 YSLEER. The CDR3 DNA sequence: TGCGCCAGCAGCCAAGACCCACAGGGGGATATCACTGAAGCTTTCTTT. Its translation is CASSQDPQGDITEAFF.

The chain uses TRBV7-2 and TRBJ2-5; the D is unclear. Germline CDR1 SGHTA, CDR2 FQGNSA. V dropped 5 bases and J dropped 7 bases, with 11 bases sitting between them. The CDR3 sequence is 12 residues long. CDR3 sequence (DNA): TGTGCCAGCAGCCCCCCCATGGGGACCCAGTACTTC. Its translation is CASSPPMGTQYF.

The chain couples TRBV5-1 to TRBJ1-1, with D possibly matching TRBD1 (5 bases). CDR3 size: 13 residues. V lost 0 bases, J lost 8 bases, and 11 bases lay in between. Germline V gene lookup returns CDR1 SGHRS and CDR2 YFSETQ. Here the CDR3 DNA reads TGCGCCAGCAGCTTGGGAGGTGGGGCCGAAGCTTTCTTT. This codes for CASSLGGGAEAFF.

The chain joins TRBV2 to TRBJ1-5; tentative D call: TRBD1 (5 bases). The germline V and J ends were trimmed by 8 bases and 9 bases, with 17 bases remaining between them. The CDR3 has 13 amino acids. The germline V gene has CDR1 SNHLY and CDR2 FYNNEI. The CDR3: CASSWDLAGPQHF. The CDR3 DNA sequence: TGTGCCAGCTCCTGGGACTTGGCGGGGCCCCAGCATTTT.

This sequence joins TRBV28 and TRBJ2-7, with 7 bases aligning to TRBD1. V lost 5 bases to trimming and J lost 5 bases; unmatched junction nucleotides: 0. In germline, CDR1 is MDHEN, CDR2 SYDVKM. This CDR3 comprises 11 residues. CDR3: CASSDRDEQYF. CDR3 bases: TGTGCCAGCAGTGACAGGGACGAGCAGTACTTC.

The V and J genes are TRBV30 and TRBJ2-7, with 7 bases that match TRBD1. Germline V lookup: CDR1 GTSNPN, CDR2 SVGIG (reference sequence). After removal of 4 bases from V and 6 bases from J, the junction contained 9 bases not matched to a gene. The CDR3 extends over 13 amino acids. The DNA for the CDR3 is TGTGCCTGGACAGGCCTCTCAGGGGGCGAGCAGTACTTC. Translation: CAWTGLSGGEQYF.

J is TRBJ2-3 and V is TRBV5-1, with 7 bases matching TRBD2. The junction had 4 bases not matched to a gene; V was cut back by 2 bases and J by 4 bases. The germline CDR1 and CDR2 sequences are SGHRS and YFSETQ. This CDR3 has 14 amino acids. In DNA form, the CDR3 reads TGCGCCAGCAGCTTTGGGCGGGAGCCAGATACGCAGTATTTT. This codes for CASSFGREPDTQYF.

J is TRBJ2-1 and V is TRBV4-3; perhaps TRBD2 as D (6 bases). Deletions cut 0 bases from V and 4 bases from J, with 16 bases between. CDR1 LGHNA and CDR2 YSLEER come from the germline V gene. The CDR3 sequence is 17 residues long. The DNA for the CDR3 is TGCGCCAGCAGCCAAGACGGGGACTTGCCGGGGTACAATGAGCAGTTCTTC. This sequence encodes CASSQDGDLPGYNEQFF.

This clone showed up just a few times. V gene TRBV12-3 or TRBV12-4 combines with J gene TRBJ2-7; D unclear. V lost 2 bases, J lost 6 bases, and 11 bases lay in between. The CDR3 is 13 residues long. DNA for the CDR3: TGTGCCAGCAGTTTAAAAAGGGTTAGCGAGCAGTACTTC. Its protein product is CASSLKRVSEQYF.

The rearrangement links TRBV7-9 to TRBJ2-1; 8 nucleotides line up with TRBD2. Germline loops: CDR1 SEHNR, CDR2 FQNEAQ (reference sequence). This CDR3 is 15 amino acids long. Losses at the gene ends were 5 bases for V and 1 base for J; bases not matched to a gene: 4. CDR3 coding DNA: TGTGCCAGCAGCCGATTAGCGGGATCCTACAATGAGCAGTTCTTC. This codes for CASSRLAGSYNEQFF.

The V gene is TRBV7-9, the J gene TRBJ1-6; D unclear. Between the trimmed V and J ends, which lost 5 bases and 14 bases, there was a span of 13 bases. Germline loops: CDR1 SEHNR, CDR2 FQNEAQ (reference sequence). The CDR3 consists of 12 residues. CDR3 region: CASSDGFSTLHF. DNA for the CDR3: TGTGCCAGCAGCGACGGGTTTTCGACCCTCCACTTT.

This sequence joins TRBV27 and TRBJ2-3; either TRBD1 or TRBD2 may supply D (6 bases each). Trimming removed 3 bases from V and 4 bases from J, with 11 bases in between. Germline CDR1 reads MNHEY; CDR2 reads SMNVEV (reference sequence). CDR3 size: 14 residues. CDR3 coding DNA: TGTGCCAGCAGTTTCCTCGGGGGCGCAGATACGCAGTATTTT. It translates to CASSFLGGADTQYF.

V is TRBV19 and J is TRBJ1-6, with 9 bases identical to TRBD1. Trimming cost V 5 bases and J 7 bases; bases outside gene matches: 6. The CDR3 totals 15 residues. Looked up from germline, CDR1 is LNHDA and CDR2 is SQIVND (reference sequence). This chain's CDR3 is CASSSGQGDNSPLHF. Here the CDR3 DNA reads TGTGCCAGTAGTTCGGGACAGGGAGACAATTCACCCCTCCACTTT.

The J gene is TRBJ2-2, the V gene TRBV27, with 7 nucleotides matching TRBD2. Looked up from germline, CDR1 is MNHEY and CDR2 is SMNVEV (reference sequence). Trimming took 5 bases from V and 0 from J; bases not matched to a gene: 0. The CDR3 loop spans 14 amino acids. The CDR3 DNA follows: TGTGCCAGCAGTAGCGGGACGAACACCGGGGAGCTGTTTTTT. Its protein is CASSSGTNTGELFF.

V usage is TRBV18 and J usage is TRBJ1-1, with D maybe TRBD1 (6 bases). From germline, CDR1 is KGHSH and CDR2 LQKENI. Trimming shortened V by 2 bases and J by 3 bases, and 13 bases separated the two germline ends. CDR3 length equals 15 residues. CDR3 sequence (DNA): TGTGCCAGCTCACCATCCAGGGGATCGGACACTGAAGCTTTCTTT. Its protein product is CASSPSRGSDTEAFF.

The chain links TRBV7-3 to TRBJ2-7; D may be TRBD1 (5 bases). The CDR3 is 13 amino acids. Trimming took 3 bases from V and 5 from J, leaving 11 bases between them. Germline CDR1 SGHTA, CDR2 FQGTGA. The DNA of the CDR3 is TGTGCCAGCAGCTTCGACAGTCCTCACGAGCAGTACTTC. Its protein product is CASSFDSPHEQYF.

CDR3 in DNA: TGTGCCACCTCTGGGAGTGGGGAGACCCAGTACTTC. Translating it yields CATSGSGETQYF. This chain joins TRBV24-1 and TRBJ2-5; D might be TRBD2 (5 bases). The CDR3 runs 12 residues. The V and J ends lost 9 bases and 5 bases respectively, with 12 bases between them. The germline V gene has CDR1 KGHDR and CDR2 SFDVKD.

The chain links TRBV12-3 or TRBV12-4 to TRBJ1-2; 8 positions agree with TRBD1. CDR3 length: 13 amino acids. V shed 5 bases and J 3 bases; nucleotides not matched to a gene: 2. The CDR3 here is CASSPDRDYGYTF. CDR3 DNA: TGTGCCAGCAGTCCGGACAGGGACTATGGCTACACCTTC.

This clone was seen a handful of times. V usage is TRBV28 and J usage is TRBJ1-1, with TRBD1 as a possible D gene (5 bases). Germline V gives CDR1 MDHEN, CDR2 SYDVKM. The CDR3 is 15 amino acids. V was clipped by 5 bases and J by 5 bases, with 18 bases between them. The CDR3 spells CASSPPFTGGTEAFF. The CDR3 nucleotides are TGTGCCAGCAGTCCACCGTTTACGGGGGGGACTGAAGCTTTCTTT.

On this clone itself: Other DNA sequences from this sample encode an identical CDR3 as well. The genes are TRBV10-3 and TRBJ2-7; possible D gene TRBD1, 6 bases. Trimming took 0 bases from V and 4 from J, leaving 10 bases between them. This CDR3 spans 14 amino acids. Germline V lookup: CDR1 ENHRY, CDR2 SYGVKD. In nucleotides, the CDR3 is TGTGCCATCAGTGAGTCAGGGCAGGGGTACGAGCAGTACTTC. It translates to CAISESGQGYEQYF.

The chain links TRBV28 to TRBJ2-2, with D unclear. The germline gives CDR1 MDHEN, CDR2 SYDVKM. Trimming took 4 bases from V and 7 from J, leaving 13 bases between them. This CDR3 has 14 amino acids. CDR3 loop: CASSWTDVGGELFF. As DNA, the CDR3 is TGTGCCAGCAGTTGGACGGATGTGGGCGGGGAGCTGTTTTTT.

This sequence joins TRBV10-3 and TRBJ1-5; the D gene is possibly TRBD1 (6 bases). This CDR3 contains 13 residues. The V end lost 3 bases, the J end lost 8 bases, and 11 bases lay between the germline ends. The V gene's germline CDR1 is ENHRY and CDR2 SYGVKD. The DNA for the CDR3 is TGTGCCATCAGTGACAGGGGCTTAGAGCCCCAGCATTTT. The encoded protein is CAISDRGLEPQHF.

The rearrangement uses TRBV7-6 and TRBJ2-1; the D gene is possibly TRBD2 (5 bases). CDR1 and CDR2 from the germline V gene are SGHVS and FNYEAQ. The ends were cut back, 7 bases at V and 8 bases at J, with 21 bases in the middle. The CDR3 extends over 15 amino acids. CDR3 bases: TGTGCCAGCACCATGGGAACCACTAGTTCCCATGAGCAGTTCTTC. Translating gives CASTMGTTSSHEQFF.

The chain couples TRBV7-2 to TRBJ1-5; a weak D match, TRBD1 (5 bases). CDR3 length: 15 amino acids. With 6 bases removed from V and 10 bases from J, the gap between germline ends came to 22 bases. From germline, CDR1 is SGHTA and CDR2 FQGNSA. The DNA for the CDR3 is TGTGCCAGCAGTCCCGGGGGTGGGAGGCGTCATCCCCAGCATTTT. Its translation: CASSPGGGRRHPQHF.

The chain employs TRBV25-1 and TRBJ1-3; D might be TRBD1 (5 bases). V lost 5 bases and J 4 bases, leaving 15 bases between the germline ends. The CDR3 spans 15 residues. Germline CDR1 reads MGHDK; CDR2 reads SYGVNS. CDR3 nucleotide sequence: TGTGCCAGCAGTCCCCCCGGGGCACTCGGAAACACCATATATTTT. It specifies CASSPPGALGNTIYF.

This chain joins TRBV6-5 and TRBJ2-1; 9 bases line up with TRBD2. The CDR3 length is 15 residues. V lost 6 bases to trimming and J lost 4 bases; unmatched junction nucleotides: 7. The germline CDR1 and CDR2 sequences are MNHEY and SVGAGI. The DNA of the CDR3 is TGTGCCAGCAGGACACTAGCGGGTGGTTACAATGAGCAGTTCTTC. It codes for CASRTLAGGYNEQFF.

The CDR3 DNA is TGTGCCATCAGTTTTACAGGAGTTCTAGCCAAAAACATTCAGTACTTC. It is translated as CAISFTGVLAKNIQYF. V usage is TRBV10-3 and J usage is TRBJ2-4; a possible D gene is TRBD1 (5 bases). V gave up 5 bases and J gave up 0 bases, with 14 bases separating them. Germline lookup yields CDR1 ENHRY and CDR2 SYGVKD. The CDR3 totals 16 residues.

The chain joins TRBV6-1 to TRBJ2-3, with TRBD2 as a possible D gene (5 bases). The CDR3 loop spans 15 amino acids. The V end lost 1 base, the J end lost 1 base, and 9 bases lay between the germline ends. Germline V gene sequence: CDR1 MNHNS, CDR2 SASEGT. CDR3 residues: CASSEVAGGTDTQYF. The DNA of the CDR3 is TGTGCCAGCAGTGAAGTTGCCGGGGGCACAGATACGCAGTATTTT.

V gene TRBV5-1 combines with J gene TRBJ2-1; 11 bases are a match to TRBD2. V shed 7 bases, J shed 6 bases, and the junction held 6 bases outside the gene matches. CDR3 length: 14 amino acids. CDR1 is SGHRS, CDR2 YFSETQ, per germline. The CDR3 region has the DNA TGCGCCAGCGCCGCCGGGACTAGCGGCAATGAGCAGTTCTTC. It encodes CASAAGTSGNEQFF.